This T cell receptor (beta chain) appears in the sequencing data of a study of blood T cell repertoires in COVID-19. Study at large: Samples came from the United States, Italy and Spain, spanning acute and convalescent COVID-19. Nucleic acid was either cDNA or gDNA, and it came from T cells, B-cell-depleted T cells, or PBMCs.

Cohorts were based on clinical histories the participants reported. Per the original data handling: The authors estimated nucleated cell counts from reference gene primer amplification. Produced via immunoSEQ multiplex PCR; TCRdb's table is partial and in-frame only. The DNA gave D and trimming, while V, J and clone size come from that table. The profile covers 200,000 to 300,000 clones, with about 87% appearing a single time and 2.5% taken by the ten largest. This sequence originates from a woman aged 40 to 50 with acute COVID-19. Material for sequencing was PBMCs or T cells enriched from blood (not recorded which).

The CDR3 region has the DNA TGTGCCAGCAGCTTTCGAGGGGGCACTGAAGCTTTCTTT. Translation: CASSFRGGTEAFF. This chain joins TRBV7-8 and TRBJ1-1; tentative D call: TRBD1 (6 bases). The CDR3 extends over 13 amino acids. CDR1 and CDR2 (germline): SGHVS, FQNEAQ. Trimming pared 3 bases from V and 4 bases from J, leaving 9 bases between. Complete variable domain (other parts from reference TRBV7-8 and TRBJ1-1): GAGVSQSPRYKVAKRGQDVALRCDPISGHVSLFWYQQALGQGPEFLTYFQNEAQLDKSGLPSDRFFAERPEGSVSTLKIQRTQQEDSAVYLCASSFRGGTEAFFGQGTRLTVV.